The rows below give T cell receptor beta chains drawn from one sample of a study of PD-1 blockade in mismatch repair-deficient tumors. This table comes from immunoSEQ multiplex PCR, and its TCRdb copy is limited to in-frame clones, with some not included. Of 38,000 or so clones in the sample, approximately 84% are singletons; the top ten hold under 4%. Source: peripheral blood, taken 76 weeks after starting pembrolizumab. The receptors originated from an adult with mismatch repair-deficient cancer. CDR3s include the opening cysteine and the closing phenylalanine or tryptophan. A D gene is named only where the DNA matches it firmly. A row's size may be missing; if present it is once, few, many or a size class.

CDR3 DNA	CDR3 protein	V gene	J gene	D gene	clone size
TGTGCCAGCACCGTGGAGGGTTTCGGCGAGCAGTACTTC	CASTVEGFGEQYF	TRBV5-4	TRBJ2-7	.	.
TGTGCCAGCAGTTCCCCGATGAGGGGCCAAGAGACCCAGTACTTC	CASSSPMRGQETQYF	TRBV7-9	TRBJ2-5	.	.
TGTGCCAGCAGCTTAGAGGGAAGTTTAGCTTTCTTT	CASSLEGSLAFF	TRBV11-2	TRBJ1-1	.	.
TGTGCCATCAGCGACACAGAGTTCACAATCACAGATACGCAGTATTTT	CAISDTEFTITDTQYF	TRBV10-3	TRBJ2-3	.	.
TGTGCCACCAGCAGAGACGGACTAGCGGGAGTGAATGAGCAGTTCTTC	CATSRDGLAGVNEQFF	TRBV15	TRBJ2-1	TRBD2	.
TGTGCCAGCAGTTCCTGGTCTAGCGGGACTTACGAGCAGTACTTC	CASSSWSSGTYEQYF	TRBV27	TRBJ2-7	TRBD2	.
TGTGCCAGCAGCTTACGGGAGACAAGGCCCCAGCATTTT	CASSLRETRPQHF	TRBV7-6	TRBJ1-5	.	.
TGTGCCAGCAGCGTAGTCGAGGGGCCCGGGGAGCTGTTTTTT	CASSVVEGPGELFF	TRBV9	TRBJ2-2	.	.
TGTGCCAGCAGGCCGGGACAGAGGAACACCGGGGAGCTGTTTTTT	CASRPGQRNTGELFF	TRBV11-2	TRBJ2-2	TRBD1	.
TGTGCCAGCAGCTTAGTATCTAGCGGGTCCTTAAATGAGCAGTTCTTC	CASSLVSSGSLNEQFF	TRBV7-9	TRBJ2-1	TRBD2	.
TGTGCCAGTTTAGCGGGGACGAACACCGGGGAGCTGTTTTTT	CASLAGTNTGELFF	TRBV19	TRBJ2-2	TRBD2	.
TGTGCCAGCAGCAATACAGGGGGCCCAGACCAAGAGACCCAGTACTTC	CASSNTGGPDQETQYF	TRBV21-1	TRBJ2-5	.	.
TGTGCCAGCAGTTCAGGATATGGCTACACCTTC	CASSSGYGYTF	TRBV6-5	TRBJ1-2	.	.
TGTGCCAGCAGCTTCTCAGGGTCGGGTCAGCCCCAGCATTTT	CASSFSGSGQPQHF	TRBV6-5	TRBJ1-5	.	.
TGTGCCAGCAGCCAAACAGGGACTAACTATGGCTACACCTTC	CASSQTGTNYGYTF	TRBV11-2	TRBJ1-2	.	.
TGTGCCTGGGGAGGGTCAGTTAGCACAGATACGCAGTATTTT	CAWGGSVSTDTQYF	TRBV30	TRBJ2-3	.	.
TGTGCCAGCAGCCCATGGACAGGGTTCGAGACAGATACGCAGTATTTT	CASSPWTGFETDTQYF	TRBV7-9	TRBJ2-3	TRBD1	.
TGTGCCAGCAGTGAATATGGGTCATACAATGAGCAGTTCTTC	CASSEYGSYNEQFF	TRBV25-1	TRBJ2-1	.	.
TGTGCCAGCAGCTTGGTAGGACTCTCCTATGGCTACACCTTC	CASSLVGLSYGYTF	TRBV5-4	TRBJ1-2	.	once
TGTGCCAGCAGCTTGGCCCTACTAGCGGGAGGAATGGGCTACAATGAGCAGTTCTTC	CASSLALLAGGMGYNEQFF	TRBV5-6	TRBJ2-1	TRBD2	.
TGTGCCAGTAGTAAGGGACTAGCGGCAGATACGCAGTATTTT	CASSKGLAADTQYF	TRBV19	TRBJ2-3	TRBD2	.
TGTGCCAGCAGCTTTGGCAGTACGAACACTGAAGCTTTCTTT	CASSFGSTNTEAFF	TRBV7-2	TRBJ1-1	.	.
TGCGCCAGCAGCCAAGTTGGGACCTACGAGCAGTACTTC	CASSQVGTYEQYF	TRBV4-1	TRBJ2-7	.	.
TGCGCCAGCAGCCCCAGGGAGGGACAGGATAATGAAAAACTGTTTTTT	CASSPREGQDNEKLFF	TRBV4-1	TRBJ1-4	TRBD1	.
TGTGCCAGCAGTTACTCAACCATGGGCGCCTACGAGCAGTACTTC	CASSYSTMGAYEQYF	TRBV6-5	TRBJ2-7	.	.
TGCGCCAGCAGCTTCCCTCCGGGACAGATACCCACCGGGGAGCTGTTTTTT	CASSFPPGQIPTGELFF	TRBV5-1	TRBJ2-2	TRBD1	.
TGTGCCAGCTCCCCCGGACTAGCGGGAGGGTCTTGGCAGTTCTTC	CASSPGLAGGSWQFF	TRBV7-3	TRBJ2-1	TRBD2	.
TGTGCCAGCAGCTTAACTCCCCCAGCTCTCTCTGGAAACACCATATATTTT	CASSLTPPALSGNTIYF	TRBV7-6	TRBJ1-3	.	.
TGTGCCAGCAGCTCTGAGGGGCGCTTAGCTTTCTTT	CASSSEGRLAFF	TRBV5-8	TRBJ1-1	.	.
TGTGCCAGCAGTCCGGGACAGGGGGCAGAAGAGCAGTACTTC	CASSPGQGAEEQYF	TRBV2	TRBJ2-7	TRBD1	.
TGTGCCAGCAGTTTACGGGGTTTGTATGGCGCCACGAGCACAGATACGCAGTATTTT	CASSLRGLYGATSTDTQYF	TRBV27	TRBJ2-3	.	.
TGTGCCAGTAGTATCCTCGGGACTAGCGTTTACGAGCAGTACTTC	CASSILGTSVYEQYF	TRBV19	TRBJ2-7	TRBD2	.
TGTGCCAGCACCCTTGGACTAGCGGGAGGTCTCACAGATACGCAGTATTTT	CASTLGLAGGLTDTQYF	TRBV2	TRBJ2-3	TRBD2	once
TGCGCCAGCAGCTTGAGCGGGACCCCCTCCTACGAGCAGTACTTC	CASSLSGTPSYEQYF	TRBV5-1	TRBJ2-7	TRBD2	.
TGTGCCAGCTCACCGCCCGGGGCCCAAGAGACCCAGTACTTC	CASSPPGAQETQYF	TRBV18	TRBJ2-5	.	.
TGTGCCAGCGGACTCTCCTACGAGCAGTACTTC	CASGLSYEQYF	TRBV27	TRBJ2-7	.	.
TGTGCCAGCAGCTCGATACCGGGACAGGGGACTTCTATCTCCTACAATGAGCAGTTCTTC	CASSSIPGQGTSISYNEQFF	TRBV9	TRBJ2-1	TRBD1	once
TGCGCCAGCAGCCAAGATTCCATTAGCGGGGGGATCTCCTACGAGCAGTACTTC	CASSQDSISGGISYEQYF	TRBV4-1	TRBJ2-7	TRBD2	.
TGTGCCATCAGTGTACGGTTAGCGGACCGCTCCTACGAGCAGTACTTC	CAISVRLADRSYEQYF	TRBV10-3	TRBJ2-7	.	.
TGTGCCAGCAGCCTAAACAGGGAGGGCGGGGAGCTGTTTTTT	CASSLNREGGELFF	TRBV5-4	TRBJ2-2	.	.
TGTGCAAGTCGCATGGGACGGATGTCGGGCTACACCTTC	CASRMGRMSGYTF	TRBV12-2	TRBJ1-2	.	.
TGTGCCAGCAGCTTGGCCGTGGGCCAAGAGACCCAGTACTTC	CASSLAVGQETQYF	TRBV5-4	TRBJ2-5	.	few
TGTGCCAGCAGCTTGGGGGGTAGTAGCAATCAGCCCCAGCATTTT	CASSLGGSSNQPQHF	TRBV13	TRBJ1-5	.	.
TGTGCCAGCAGTCCAAGCTCTAGCGTTTATCAGCCCCAGCATTTT	CASSPSSSVYQPQHF	TRBV6-5	TRBJ1-5	.	.